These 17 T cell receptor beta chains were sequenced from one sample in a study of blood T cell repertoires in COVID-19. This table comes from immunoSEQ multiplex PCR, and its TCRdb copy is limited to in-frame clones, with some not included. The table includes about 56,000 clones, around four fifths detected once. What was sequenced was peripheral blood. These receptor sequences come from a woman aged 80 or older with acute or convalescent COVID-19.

CDR3 bases: TGTGCCAGCAGCATAGGACAGGTAACGAGCACTGAAGCTTTCTTT. Residues: CASSIGQVTSTEAFF. The chain carries TRBV11-2 and TRBJ1-1; TRBD1 matches at 7 bases. This CDR3 contains 15 residues. The V gene end was trimmed by 5 bases and the J gene end by 4 bases; junction bases not matched to a gene: 10. The germline CDR1 and CDR2 sequences are SGHAT and FQNNGV.

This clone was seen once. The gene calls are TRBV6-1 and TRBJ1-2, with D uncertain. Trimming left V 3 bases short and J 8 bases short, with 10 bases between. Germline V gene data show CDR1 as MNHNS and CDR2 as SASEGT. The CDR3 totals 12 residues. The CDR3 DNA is TGTGCCAGCAGTGAGCCTATCCGGGGCTACACCTTC. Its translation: CASSEPIRGYTF.

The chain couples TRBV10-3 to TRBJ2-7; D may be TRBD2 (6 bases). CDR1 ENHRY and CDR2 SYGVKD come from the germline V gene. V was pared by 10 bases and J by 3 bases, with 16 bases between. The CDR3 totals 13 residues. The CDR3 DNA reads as TGTGCCACCGGGACTGAGCCCGTCTACGAGCAGTACTTC. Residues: CATGTEPVYEQYF.

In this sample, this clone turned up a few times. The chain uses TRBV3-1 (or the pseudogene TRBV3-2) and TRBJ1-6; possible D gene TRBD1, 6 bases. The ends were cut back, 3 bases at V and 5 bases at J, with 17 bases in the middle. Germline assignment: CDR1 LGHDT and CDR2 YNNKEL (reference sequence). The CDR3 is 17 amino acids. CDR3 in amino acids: CASSQFPGHLDNSPLHF. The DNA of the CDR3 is TGTGCCAGCAGCCAGTTCCCGGGACACCTCGATAATTCACCCCTCCACTTT.

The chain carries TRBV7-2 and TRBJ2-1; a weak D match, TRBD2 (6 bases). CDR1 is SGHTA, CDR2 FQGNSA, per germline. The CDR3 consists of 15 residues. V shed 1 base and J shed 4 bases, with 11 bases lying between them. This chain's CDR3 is CASSLGGTRYNEQFF. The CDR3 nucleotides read TGTGCCAGCAGCTTAGGCGGGACCAGATACAATGAGCAGTTCTTC.

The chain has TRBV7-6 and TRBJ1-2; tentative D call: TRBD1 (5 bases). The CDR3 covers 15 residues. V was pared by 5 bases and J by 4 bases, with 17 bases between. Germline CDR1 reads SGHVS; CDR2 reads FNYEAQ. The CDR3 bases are TGTGCCAGCAGCCCCACCCCCGACAGATCCTATGGCTACACCTTC. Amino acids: CASSPTPDRSYGYTF.

The CDR3 region is CASSRTWDRQETQYF. The CDR3 nucleotides read TGTGCCAGTAGCCGGACCTGGGACAGACAAGAGACCCAGTACTTC. The chain has TRBV19 and TRBJ2-5; the match to TRBD1 covers 7 bases. Germline loops: CDR1 LNHDA, CDR2 SQIVND (reference sequence). This CDR3 comprises 15 residues. V shed 6 bases and J 2 bases; nucleotides not matched to a gene: 9.

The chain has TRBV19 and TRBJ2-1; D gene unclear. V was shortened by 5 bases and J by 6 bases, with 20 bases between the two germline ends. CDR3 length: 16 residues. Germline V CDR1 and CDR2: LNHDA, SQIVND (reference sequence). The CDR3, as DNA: TGTGCCAGTAGTCCGTTCCTCGGTGGGCAGAGCAATGAGCAGTTCTTC. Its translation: CASSPFLGGQSNEQFF.

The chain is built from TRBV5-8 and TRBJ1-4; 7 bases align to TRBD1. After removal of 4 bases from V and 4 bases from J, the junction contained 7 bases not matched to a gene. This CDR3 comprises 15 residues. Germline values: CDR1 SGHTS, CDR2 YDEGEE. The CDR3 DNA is TGTGCCAGCAGCCTGTACAGGGGCGGTAATGAAAAACTGTTTTTT. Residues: CASSLYRGGNEKLFF.

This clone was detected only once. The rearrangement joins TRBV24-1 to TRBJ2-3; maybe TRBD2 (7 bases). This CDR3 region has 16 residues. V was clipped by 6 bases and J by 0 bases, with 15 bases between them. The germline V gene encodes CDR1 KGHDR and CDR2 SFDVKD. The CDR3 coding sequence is TGTGCCACCAGTAGGCGGGGGCCATCTAGCACAGATACGCAGTATTTT. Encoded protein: CATSRRGPSSTDTQYF.

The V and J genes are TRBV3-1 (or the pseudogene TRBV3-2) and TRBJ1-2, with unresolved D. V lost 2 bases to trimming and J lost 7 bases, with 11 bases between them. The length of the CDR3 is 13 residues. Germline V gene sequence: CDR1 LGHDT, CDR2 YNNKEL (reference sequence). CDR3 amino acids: CASSQLSLSGYTF. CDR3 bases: TGTGCCAGCAGCCAACTTTCTTTGAGTGGCTACACCTTC.

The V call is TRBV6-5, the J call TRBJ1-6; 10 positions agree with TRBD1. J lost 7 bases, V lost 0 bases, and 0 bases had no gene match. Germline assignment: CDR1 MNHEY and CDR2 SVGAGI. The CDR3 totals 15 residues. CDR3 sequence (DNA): TGTGCCAGCAGTTACTCGGGACAGGGGAATTCACCCCTCCACTTT. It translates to CASSYSGQGNSPLHF.

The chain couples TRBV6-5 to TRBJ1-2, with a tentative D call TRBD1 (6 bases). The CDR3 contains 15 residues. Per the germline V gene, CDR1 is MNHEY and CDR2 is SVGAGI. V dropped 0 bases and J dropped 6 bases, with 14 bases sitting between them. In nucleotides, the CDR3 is TGTGCCAGCAGTTACTCGGAACAGGGCCCCAATGGCTACACCTTC. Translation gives CASSYSEQGPNGYTF.

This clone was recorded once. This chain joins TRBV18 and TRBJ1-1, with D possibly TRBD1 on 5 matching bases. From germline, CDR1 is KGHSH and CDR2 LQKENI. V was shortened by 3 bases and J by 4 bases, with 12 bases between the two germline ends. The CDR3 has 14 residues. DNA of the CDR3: TGTGCCAGCTCACCGATCCGGGGGAGCACTGAAGCTTTCTTT. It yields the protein CASSPIRGSTEAFF.

This CDR3 is CASSDDNPEAFF. The CDR3 DNA sequence: TGTGCCAGCAGTGACGACAACCCTGAAGCTTTCTTT. The chain carries TRBV12-3 or TRBV12-4 and TRBJ1-1; D is unclear. Between the trimmed V and J ends, which lost 5 bases and 6 bases, there was a span of 10 bases. The CDR3 is 12 amino acids.

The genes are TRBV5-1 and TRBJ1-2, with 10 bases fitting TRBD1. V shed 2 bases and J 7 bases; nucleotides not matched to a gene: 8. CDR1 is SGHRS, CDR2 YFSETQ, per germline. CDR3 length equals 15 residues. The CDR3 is CASSLSGQGVGGYTF. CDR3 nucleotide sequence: TGCGCCAGCAGCTTATCCGGACAGGGGGTAGGTGGCTACACCTTC.

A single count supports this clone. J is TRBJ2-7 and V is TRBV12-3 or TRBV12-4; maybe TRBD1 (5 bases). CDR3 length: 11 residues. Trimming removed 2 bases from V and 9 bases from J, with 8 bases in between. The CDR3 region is CASSLQGRQYF. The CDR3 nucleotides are TGTGCCAGCAGTTTACAGGGTCGGCAGTACTTC.